This T cell receptor (beta chain) emerged from a study of blood T cell repertoires in COVID-19. The wider study: Spain, Italy and the United States supplied samples that represented acute and convalescent COVID-19. Nucleic acid was either cDNA or gDNA, and it came from T cells, B-cell-depleted T cells, or PBMCs.

How the authors handled the data: Cell counts per sample came from amplifying reference gene primers. TCRdb keeps only in-frame clones here, not all; method: immunoSEQ multiplex PCR. V and J calls plus clone size are reproduced from that table; the DNA served to infer D and trimming. The sample records roughly 63,000 clones, approximately 82% being singletons. The germline V gene encodes CDR1 MNHNS and CDR2 SASEGT. The CDR3 is 15 amino acids. V lost 2 bases and J 3 bases, leaving 11 bases between the germline ends. The rearrangement joins TRBV6-1 to TRBJ1-3; perhaps TRBD1 as D (6 bases). Sequenced sample: peripheral blood. This TCR was sampled from a man aged 80 or over with acute or convalescent COVID-19. The CDR3 sequence: CASSEIQGLGNTIYF. CDR3 in DNA: TGTGCCAGCAGTGAAATACAGGGTCTTGGAAACACCATATATTTT.